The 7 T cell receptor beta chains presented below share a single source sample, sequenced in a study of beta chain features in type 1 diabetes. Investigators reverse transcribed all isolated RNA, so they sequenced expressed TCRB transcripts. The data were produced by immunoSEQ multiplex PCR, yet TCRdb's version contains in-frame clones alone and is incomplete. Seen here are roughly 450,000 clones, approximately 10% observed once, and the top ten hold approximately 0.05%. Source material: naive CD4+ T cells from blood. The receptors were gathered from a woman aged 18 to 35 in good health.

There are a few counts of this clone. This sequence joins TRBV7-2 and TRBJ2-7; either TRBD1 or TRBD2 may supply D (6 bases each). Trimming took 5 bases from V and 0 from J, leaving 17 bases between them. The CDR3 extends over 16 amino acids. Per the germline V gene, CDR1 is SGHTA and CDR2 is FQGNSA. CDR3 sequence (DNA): TGTGCCAGCAGCCGGGGGCGGACTACGAGCTCCTACGAGCAGTACTTC. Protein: CASSRGRTTSSYEQYF.

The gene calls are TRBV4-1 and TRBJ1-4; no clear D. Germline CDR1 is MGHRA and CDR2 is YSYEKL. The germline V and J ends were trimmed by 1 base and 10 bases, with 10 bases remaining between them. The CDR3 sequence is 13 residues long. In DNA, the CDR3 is TGCGCCAGCAGCCAAGGCAGCTATTCAAAACTGTTTTTT. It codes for CASSQGSYSKLFF.

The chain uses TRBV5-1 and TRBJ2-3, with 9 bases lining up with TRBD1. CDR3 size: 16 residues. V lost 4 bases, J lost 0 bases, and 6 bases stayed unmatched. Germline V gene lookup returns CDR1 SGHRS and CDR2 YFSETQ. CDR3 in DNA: TGCGCCAGCAGCCCGCGACAGGGGGTGAGCACAGATACGCAGTATTTT. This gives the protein CASSPRQGVSTDTQYF.

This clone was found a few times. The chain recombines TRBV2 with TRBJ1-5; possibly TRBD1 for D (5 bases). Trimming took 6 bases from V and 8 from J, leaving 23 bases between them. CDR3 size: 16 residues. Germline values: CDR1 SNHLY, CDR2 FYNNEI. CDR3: CASREKGSGFDKPQHF. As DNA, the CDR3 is TGTGCCAGCAGAGAGAAGGGCTCAGGGTTTGATAAGCCCCAGCATTTT.

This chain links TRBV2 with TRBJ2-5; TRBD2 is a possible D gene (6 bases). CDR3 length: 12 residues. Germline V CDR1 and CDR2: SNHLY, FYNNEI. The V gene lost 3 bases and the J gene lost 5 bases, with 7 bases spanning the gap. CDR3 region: CASSDAGETQYF. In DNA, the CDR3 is TGTGCCAGCAGTGACGCGGGGGAGACCCAGTACTTC.

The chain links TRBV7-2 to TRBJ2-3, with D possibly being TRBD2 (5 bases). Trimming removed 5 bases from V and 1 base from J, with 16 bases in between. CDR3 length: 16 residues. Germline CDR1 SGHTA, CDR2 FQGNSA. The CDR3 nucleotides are TGTGCCAGCAGCCAAGGTCGAGGGTGGGGCACAGATACGCAGTATTTT. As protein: CASSQGRGWGTDTQYF.

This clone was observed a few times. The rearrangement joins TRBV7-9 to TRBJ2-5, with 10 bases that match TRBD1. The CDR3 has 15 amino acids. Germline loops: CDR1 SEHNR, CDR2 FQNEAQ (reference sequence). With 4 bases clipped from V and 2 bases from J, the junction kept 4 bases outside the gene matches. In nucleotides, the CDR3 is TGTGCCAGCAGCTCGGGACAGGGGATACAAGAGACCCAGTACTTC. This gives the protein CASSSGQGIQETQYF.